These T cell receptor beta chains were read from a single sample in a study of T cells in Graves' hyperthyroidism and ophthalmopathy. TCRdb re-called the multiplex PCR reads through MiXCR, storing one row per CDR3 protein. The sample holds about 360,000 distinct CDR3 sequences; roughly 13% are singletons and the top ten take over 8.5%. The sequenced sample consisted of blood. The receptor source for this set is a woman in her late teens or twenties with Graves' hyperthyroidism. CDR3s include the opening cysteine and the closing phenylalanine or tryptophan. Each record gives: J gene, D gene, clone size, V gene, CDR3 DNA, CDR3 protein. A D gene is named only where the DNA matches it firmly. Rows may omit the clone size; those that give it use once, few, many or a size class.

j_gene: TRBJ1-3; d_gene: TRBD1; abundance: NA; v_gene: TRBV9; CDR3nt: TGTGCCAGCAGCGGGAGGGGGGACAGTAGCTCTGGAAACACCATATATTTT; CDR3aa: CASSGRGDSSSGNTIYF
j_gene: TRBJ1-2; d_gene: NA; abundance: NA; v_gene: TRBV9; CDR3nt: TGTGCCAGCAGGGGGTCGGGGAGGAGGGACTATGGCTACACCTTC; CDR3aa: CASRGSGRRDYGYTF
j_gene: TRBJ1-3; d_gene: NA; abundance: few; v_gene: TRBV19; CDR3nt: TGTGCCAGTAGTATGGGGACCTTCTCTGGAAACACCATATATTTT; CDR3aa: CASSMGTFSGNTIYF
j_gene: TRBJ2-2; d_gene: NA; abundance: NA; v_gene: TRBV25-1; CDR3nt: TGTGCCAGCAGTAGAACAGGGAACACCGGGGAGCTGTTTTTT; CDR3aa: CASSRTGNTGELFF
j_gene: TRBJ2-3; d_gene: NA; abundance: many; v_gene: TRBV3-1; CDR3nt: TGTGCCACCCGAATGGCGGATACGCAGTATTTT; CDR3aa: CATRMADTQYF
j_gene: TRBJ2-3; d_gene: NA; abundance: many; v_gene: TRBV3-1; CDR3nt: TGTGCCAGCAGACCCTCTAGTGGGGGGGCAAAAGGGCTCCATACGCAGTATTTT; CDR3aa: CASRPSSGGAKGLHTQYF
j_gene: TRBJ2-1; d_gene: NA; abundance: NA; v_gene: TRBV6-2/TRBV6-3; CDR3nt: TGTGCCAGCAGCTACCTCGGTGAGCAGTTCTTC; CDR3aa: CASSYLGEQFF
j_gene: TRBJ2-1; d_gene: TRBD1; abundance: NA; v_gene: TRBV6-2/TRBV6-3; CDR3nt: TGTGCCAGCAGGCCGGGGACAGGGGGTTACGATGAGCAGTTCTTC; CDR3aa: CASRPGTGGYDEQFF
j_gene: TRBJ2-7; d_gene: NA; abundance: many; v_gene: TRBV7-9; CDR3nt: TGTGCCAGCAGCTTAGGCGCTGGATTAGACTACGAGCAGTACTTC; CDR3aa: CASSLGAGLDYEQYF
j_gene: TRBJ2-3; d_gene: NA; abundance: many; v_gene: TRBV12-3/TRBV12-4; CDR3nt: TGTGCCAGCAGTTTGTTCGCCAACACAGATACGCAGTATTTT; CDR3aa: CASSLFANTDTQYF
j_gene: TRBJ2-1; d_gene: TRBD2; abundance: many; v_gene: TRBV7-2; CDR3nt: TGTGCCAGCAGCTTAGCGATGGGAATAGCGGGGAGCTACAATGAGCAGTTCTTC; CDR3aa: CASSLAMGIAGSYNEQFF
j_gene: TRBJ2-2; d_gene: TRBD2; abundance: many; v_gene: TRBV7-2; CDR3nt: TGTGCCAGCAGCCCTAGCCCTAGCGGGAGTCCGTATGGTACCGGGGAGCTGTTTTTT; CDR3aa: CASSPSPSGSPYGTGELFF
j_gene: TRBJ1-5; d_gene: NA; abundance: many; v_gene: TRBV5-5; CDR3nt: TGTGCCAGCAGCTCTCAACCAGGGCCTCAGCCCCAGCATTTT; CDR3aa: CASSSQPGPQPQHF
j_gene: TRBJ1-5; d_gene: TRBD1; abundance: many; v_gene: TRBV6-1; CDR3nt: TGTGCCAGCAGTCAGGACAGGGGGCGGAATCAGCCCCAGCATTTT; CDR3aa: CASSQDRGRNQPQHF